This is a list of T cell receptor beta chains from one sample in a study of neurological immune-mediated disorders. TCRdb redid the calling of the 5' RACE reads with MiXCR, one entry per CDR3 protein. The table records 50,000 to 60,000 distinct CDR3 sequences, roughly 15% of them present only once. Sequenced: PBMCs. Receptors originate from a man in his sixties in good health. Both conserved end residues are part of each CDR3. A D gene is named only where the DNA matches it firmly. Rows give clone size only sometimes, using once, few, many, or a class for an expanded clone.

D gene	V gene	clone size	J gene	CDR3 protein	CDR3 DNA
NA	TRBV7-2	many	TRBJ2-5	CASSLVRDRHLRETQYF	TGTGCCAGCAGCTTAGTCCGTGACAGACACCTTAGGGAGACCCAGTACTTC
TRBD1	TRBV7-2	many	TRBJ2-5	CASSLVTGIQETQYF	TGTGCCAGCAGCCTAGTGACAGGGATACAAGAGACCCAGTACTTC
TRBD1	TRBV5-5	many	TRBJ2-1	CASSSQGAYNEQFF	TGTGCCAGCAGCTCACAGGGGGCCTACAATGAGCAGTTCTTC
TRBD1	TRBV10-2	NA	TRBJ1-1	CASTPQGAGTEAFF	TGCGCCAGCACCCCCCAGGGGGCGGGCACTGAAGCTTTCTTT
TRBD1	TRBV14	many	TRBJ2-1	CASTTGQGAYNEQFF	TGTGCCAGCACCACGGGACAGGGGGCCTACAATGAGCAGTTCTTC
NA	TRBV7-6	NA	TRBJ2-1	CVSAGGSYNEQFF	TGTGTCAGTGCAGGGGGGTCCTACAATGAGCAGTTCTTC
NA	TRBV5-6	many	TRBJ2-2	CASSLIANTGELFF	TGTGCCAGCAGCTTGATCGCTAACACCGGGGAGCTGTTTTTT
NA	TRBV6-5	many	TRBJ1-2	CASAARLGGYTF	TGTGCCAGCGCGGCCCGCCTGGGTGGCTACACCTTC
NA	TRBV11-2	many	TRBJ1-2	CASSLFGTEYGYTF	TGTGCCAGCAGCCTGTTCGGGACCGAGTATGGCTACACCTTC
TRBD2	TRBV20-1	many	TRBJ2-3	CSARGEGSLAGLDTQYF	TGCAGTGCTAGAGGAGAGGGGAGTCTAGCGGGACTCGATACGCAGTATTTT
NA	TRBV18	NA	TRBJ2-5	CASSPLGSYETQYF	TGTGCCAGCTCACCGCTTGGGAGCTACGAGACCCAGTACTTC
TRBD2	TRBV7-2	many	TRBJ2-1	CASSPGTSGRAPFF	TGTGCCAGCAGCCCCGGGACTAGCGGGAGGGCCCCTTTCTTC
NA	TRBV4-3	many	TRBJ2-5	CASSDGLLTRETQYF	TGCGCCAGCAGTGATGGACTCCTCACCAGAGAGACCCAGTACTTC
NA	TRBV7-2	many	TRBJ2-3	CASSLVKRDTQYF	TGTGCCAGCAGCTTAGTCAAGCGGGATACGCAGTATTTT
TRBD1	TRBV20-1	NA	TRBJ2-7	CSAPIGQGAVGYF	TGCAGTGCTCCAATCGGACAGGGGGCCGTGGGGTACTTC
TRBD2	TRBV5-1	many	TRBJ2-7	CASSLDSGSREQYF	TGCGCCAGCAGCTTGGATAGCGGGAGCAGGGAGCAGTACTTC
NA	TRBV20-1	NA	TRBJ2-4	CSARDPRAAVDIQYF	TGCAGTGCTAGAGACCCTCGGGCCGCTGTGGACATTCAGTACTTC
NA	TRBV7-9	many	TRBJ2-1	CASSPISNEQFF	TGTGCCAGCAGCCCCATTAGCAATGAGCAGTTCTTC
TRBD2	TRBV7-2	many	TRBJ2-1	CASSLVDGLAGGEQFF	TGTGCCAGCAGCTTAGTAGATGGACTAGCGGGAGGTGAGCAGTTCTTC
TRBD2	TRBV5-1	many	TRBJ2-5	CASSLEIYGRAQETQYF	TGCGCCAGCAGCTTGGAGATATACGGGAGGGCGCAAGAGACCCAGTACTTC
TRBD2	TRBV4-1	NA	TRBJ2-1	CASSRSRGGTSGVNEQFF	TGCGCCAGCAGCCGATCTCGGGGAGGGACTAGCGGTGTCAATGAGCAGTTCTTC
NA	TRBV20-1	many	TRBJ2-7	CSARNSARASYEQYF	TGCAGTGCTAGAAATAGCGCAAGAGCTTCCTACGAGCAGTACTTC
NA	TRBV4-3	NA	TRBJ2-7	CASSQDGSGFPYEQYF	TGCGCCAGCAGCCAAGATGGTAGCGGTTTCCCCTACGAGCAGTACTTC
TRBD1	TRBV11-3	many	TRBJ2-1	CASSLVSGTDSNEQFF	TGTGCCAGCAGCTTGGTTTCCGGGACAGATTCCAATGAGCAGTTCTTC
TRBD2	TRBV5-1	NA	TRBJ2-5	CASCPGLTVQETQYF	TGCGCCAGCTGCCCGGGACTAACAGTCCAAGAGACACAGTACTTC
NA	TRBV24-1	many	TRBJ2-1	CATSAKQGPPTSSYNEQFF	TGTGCCACCAGTGCAAAGCAGGGACCTCCTACCAGCTCCTACAATGAGCAGTTCTTC
NA	TRBV3-1	many	TRBJ1-2	CASSHRTLDGYTF	TGTGCCAGCAGCCACCGCACCCTGGATGGCTACACCTTC
TRBD2	TRBV20-1	many	TRBJ2-1	CSAYIGTSGRAVDEQFF	TGCAGTGCGTATATAGGGACTAGCGGGAGGGCCGTAGATGAGCAGTTCTTC
NA	TRBV5-1	many	TRBJ2-3	CASSLFGSMRDTQYF	TGCGCCAGCAGCTTGTTTGGAAGCATGCGGGATACGCAGTATTTT
TRBD2	TRBV3-1	NA	TRBJ2-5	CASSQLRGSNQETQYF	TGTGCCAGCAGCCAATTGCGGGGGTCAAACCAAGAGACCCAGTACTTC
TRBD2	TRBV10-2	many	TRBJ2-7	CASSEPPFSGRKYEQYF	TGCGCCAGCAGTGAGCCACCGTTTAGCGGGAGGAAATACGAGCAGTACTTC
NA	TRBV7-2	many	TRBJ2-1	CASSLAGATGEQFF	TGTGCCAGCAGCTTAGCGGGGGCGACCGGTGAGCAGTTCTTC
NA	TRBV29-1	many	TRBJ1-4	CSVTQTGDEKLFF	TGCAGCGTCACTCAGACTGGGGATGAAAAACTGTTTTTT
TRBD2	TRBV6-5	NA	TRBJ2-5	CASRAQGLAGETQYF	TGTGCCAGCAGAGCTCAGGGACTAGCGGGAGAGACCCAGTACTTC
NA	TRBV5-1	many	TRBJ2-5	CASRAQETQYF	TGCGCCAGCAGGGCCCAGGAGACCCAGTACTTC
NA	TRBV7-6	many	TRBJ2-7	CASSLGSGISYEQYF	TGTGCCAGCAGCTTAGGATCCGGGATCTCCTACGAGCAGTACTTC
TRBD2	TRBV24-1	many	TRBJ2-1	CATSDLLAGVKFF	TGTGCCACCAGTGACCTCCTAGCGGGAGTTAAGTTCTTC
NA	TRBV15	many	TRBJ2-1	CATSPSGTTYNEQFF	TGTGCCACCAGCCCGAGCGGAACAACCTACAATGAGCAGTTCTTC
TRBD1	TRBV5-1	many	TRBJ2-3	CASSLEQGAPGIKGTQYF	TGCGCCAGCAGCTTGGAGCAGGGGGCTCCAGGTATAAAGGGGACGCAGTATTTT
NA	TRBV10-3	many	TRBJ2-7	CAISELPPGQITYEQYF	TGTGCCATCAGTGAGCTTCCACCAGGACAGATAACCTACGAGCAGTACTTC
NA	TRBV29-1	many	TRBJ2-1	CSVVRSISYNEQFF	TGCAGCGTTGTTCGCAGTATCTCCTACAATGAGCAGTTCTTC
TRBD1	TRBV28	many	TRBJ1-4	CASSPPGQGKKLFF	TGTGCCAGCAGTCCCCCCGGACAGGGTAAAAAACTGTTTTTT
NA	TRBV10-3	many	TRBJ2-1	CAISAGAEQFF	TGTGCCATCAGTGCTGGGGCGGAGCAGTTCTTC
NA	TRBV7-7	many	TRBJ1-1	CASSSDMRLAEAFF	TGTGCTAGCAGCTCAGATATGCGACTCGCTGAGGCTTTCTTT
NA	TRBV9	NA	TRBJ1-4	CASSSSPTTANEKLFF	TGTGCCAGCAGCTCCTCGCCCACGACCGCTAATGAAAAACTGTTTTTT
NA	TRBV5-1	many	TRBJ2-5	CASSSRQPGRETQYF	TGCGCCAGCAGCAGCCGACAGCCTGGGAGAGAGACCCAGTACTTC